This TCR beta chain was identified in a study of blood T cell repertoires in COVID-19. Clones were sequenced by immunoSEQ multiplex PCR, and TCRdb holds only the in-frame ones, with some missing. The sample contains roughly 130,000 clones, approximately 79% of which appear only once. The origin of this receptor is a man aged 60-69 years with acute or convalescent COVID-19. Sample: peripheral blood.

This CDR3 reads CASFIVDYEQYF. The CDR3 DNA follows: TGTGCCAGCTTTATAGTAGACTACGAGCAGTACTTC. The chain joins TRBV6-4 to TRBJ2-7; D remains ambiguous. Germline CDR1 is MRHNA and CDR2 is SNTAGT. The CDR3 is 12 amino acids. Trimming took off 8 bases at V and 3 bases at J, with 11 bases between the two ends.